Listed below are T cell receptor beta chains from one sample, sequenced in a study of T-cell memory formation after mild COVID-19. TCRdb re-called the 5' RACE reads with MiXCR, one entry per CDR3 protein. Of about 540,000 distinct CDR3 sequences in the sample, 20% were seen once. The sample taken for sequencing was PBMCs or a T cell subset sorted from them (not recorded which). The receptor set was obtained from an adult woman who had mild COVID-19 (a few samples of this study predate the infection). Cell type and time point are not known. CDR3s include the opening cysteine and the closing phenylalanine or tryptophan. The D gene is left open where the match is weak. Size is stated for part of the rows, as once, few or many counts, or as a class when the clone is expanded.

v_call	d_call	clone_size	j_call	cdr3_aa
TRBV5-6	TRBD1	-	TRBJ1-2	CASSLQGTNYGYTF
TRBV12-3/TRBV12-4	-	few	TRBJ1-1	CASSFKSQSMAFF
TRBV29-1	TRBD1	many	TRBJ1-4	CSVTGTNEKLFF
TRBV29-1	TRBD2	-	TRBJ2-3	CSVRTSGREDTQYF
TRBV5-6	TRBD1	once	TRBJ2-7	CASSLFTRQGSSHEQYF
TRBV30	-	few	TRBJ1-5	CAWSTGGQPQHF
TRBV10-3	TRBD1	many	TRBJ1-2	CAISEGWTGRLPYYTF
TRBV5-1	-	-	TRBJ1-3	CASSLVQGSGNTIYF
TRBV20-1	-	-	TRBJ1-2	CSAGRDLGYTF
TRBV29-1	TRBD1	-	TRBJ1-3	CSVNRGLDGNTIYF
TRBV20-1	-	-	TRBJ1-2	CSVGGYGYTF
TRBV11-2	-	few	TRBJ2-7	CASSPPGPGSGIQYEQYF
TRBV6-5	-	-	TRBJ2-5	CASSWVGSQETQYF
TRBV7-9	TRBD1	few	TRBJ1-5	CASSTTGIGNQPQHF
TRBV5-1	-	-	TRBJ2-7	CASSLGGGQGREQYF
TRBV9	-	-	TRBJ2-1	CASTDFEHNEQFF
TRBV21-1	-	few	TRBJ2-7	CASSKRYNSTGVGSYEQYF
TRBV30	-	-	TRBJ2-2	CAWSEGLGTGELFF
TRBV27	-	few	TRBJ2-1	CASSLGSYRLKQFF
TRBV11-3	TRBD2	-	TRBJ2-7	CASSSRGPSGRNYEQYF
TRBV9	TRBD1	-	TRBJ1-1	CASSEGAGEAFF
TRBV5-5	-	many	TRBJ2-7	CASSFRDREQYF
TRBV18	TRBD1	few	TRBJ2-7	CASSSGDRGISYEQYF
TRBV12-5	-	-	TRBJ2-7	CASGLHELSSYEQYF
TRBV5-1	TRBD1	-	TRBJ2-3	CASSGQGATDTQYF
TRBV5-6	TRBD1	-	TRBJ2-7	CASSLNRGTYSYEQYF
TRBV7-3	-	-	TRBJ2-5	CASSLDQWGGETQYF
TRBV20-1	-	-	TRBJ2-7	CSAMGIRNSYEQYF
TRBV5-1	-	few	TRBJ1-5	CASSLGAGDVYQPQHF
TRBV7-9	-	-	TRBJ2-7	CASRPPWGPEQYF
TRBV4-1	-	few	TRBJ2-1	CASSQVGGGRNEQFF
TRBV15	TRBD1	-	TRBJ2-3	CATRRFRGQDTQYF
TRBV12-3/TRBV12-4	TRBD1	-	TRBJ2-1	CASRSGTVNRVEQFF
TRBV5-1	-	-	TRBJ1-2	CASSSASSRTAWGYTF
TRBV11-2	-	-	TRBJ2-3	CASSFGLVPDTQYF
TRBV24-1	TRBD1	many	TRBJ2-7	CATSAALGTGPYEQYF
TRBV6-2/TRBV6-3	-	few	TRBJ2-1	CASSYVRLESYNEQFF
TRBV29-1	-	many	TRBJ1-1	CSVAVNTEAFF
TRBV19	-	-	TRBJ2-2	CASRTYSLVAGELFF
TRBV28	-	-	TRBJ2-7	CASSLETEAVTYEQYF
TRBV6-6	-	-	TRBJ2-1	CAHRADSSYNEQFF
TRBV5-5	-	many	TRBJ2-1	CASGLGGEGYNEQFF
TRBV11-2	-	-	TRBJ2-3	CASSLDRGNTQYF
TRBV6-5	-	few	TRBJ2-2	CASSPKAPNARVTGELFF
TRBV6-5	-	few	TRBJ2-1	CASSKGGASYNEQFF
TRBV6-1	TRBD1	-	TRBJ1-1	CASSGPQGASRLNTEAFF
TRBV2	-	few	TRBJ2-6	CASRRESKGANVLTF
TRBV10-3	-	-	TRBJ2-1	CAIGIQGRNEQFF
TRBV15	-	once	TRBJ2-3	CATSRTFPTDTQYF
TRBV7-3	TRBD1	-	TRBJ2-4	CASSVGTGGAMDIQYF
TRBV7-6	TRBD1	-	TRBJ1-1	CASSPPTGAATEAFF
TRBV7-9	-	-	TRBJ2-7	CASSAPGWHEQYF
TRBV5-1	TRBD1	-	TRBJ2-1	CASSAGQGANNEQFF
TRBV7-8	TRBD2	-	TRBJ2-3	CASSLGGGAWAPDTQYF
TRBV5-1	TRBD1	-	TRBJ2-6	CASSWTGPGANVLTF
TRBV2	-	-	TRBJ2-1	CASSELHNEQFF
TRBV3-1	-	few	TRBJ2-3	CASGSTVYTQYF